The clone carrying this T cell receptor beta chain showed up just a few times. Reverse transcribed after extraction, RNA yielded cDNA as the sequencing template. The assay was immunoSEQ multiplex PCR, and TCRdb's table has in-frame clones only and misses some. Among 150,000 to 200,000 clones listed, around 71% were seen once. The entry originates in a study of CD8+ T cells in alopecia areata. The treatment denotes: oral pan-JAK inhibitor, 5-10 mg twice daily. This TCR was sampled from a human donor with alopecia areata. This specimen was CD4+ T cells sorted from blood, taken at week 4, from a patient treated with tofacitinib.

The CDR3 spells CSVRVLAGLRQYF. For the CDR3, the DNA is TGCAGCGTCCGGGTGCTAGCGGGGTTACGGCAGTACTTC. This chain joins TRBV29-1 and TRBJ2-7, with 9 bases identical to TRBD2. CDR1 is SQVTM, CDR2 ANQGSEA, per germline. With 6 bases clipped from V and 9 bases from J, the junction kept 12 bases outside the gene matches. The CDR3 runs to 13 residues.